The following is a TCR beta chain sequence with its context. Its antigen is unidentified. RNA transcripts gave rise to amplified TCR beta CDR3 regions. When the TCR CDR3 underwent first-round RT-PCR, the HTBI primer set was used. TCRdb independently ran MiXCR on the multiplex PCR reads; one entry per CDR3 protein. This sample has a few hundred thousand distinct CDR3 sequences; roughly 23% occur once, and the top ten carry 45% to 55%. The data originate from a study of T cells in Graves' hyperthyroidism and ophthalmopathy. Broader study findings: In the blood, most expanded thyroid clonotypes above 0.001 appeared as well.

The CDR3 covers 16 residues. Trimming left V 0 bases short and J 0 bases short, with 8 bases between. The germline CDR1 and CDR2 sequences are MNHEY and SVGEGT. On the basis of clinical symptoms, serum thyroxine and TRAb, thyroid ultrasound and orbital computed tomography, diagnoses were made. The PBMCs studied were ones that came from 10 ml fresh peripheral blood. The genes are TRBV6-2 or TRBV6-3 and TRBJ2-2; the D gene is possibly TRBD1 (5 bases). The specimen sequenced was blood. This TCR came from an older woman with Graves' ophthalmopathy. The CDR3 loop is CASSYSRTTNTGELFF. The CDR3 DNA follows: TGTGCCAGCAGTTACTCGAGGACAACGAACACCGGGGAGCTGTTTTTT.